Included here is one T cell receptor beta chain sequence, with context. This clone occurred once. No cognate antigen has been identified for it. Nothing much larger sits one base from this clone, and base qualities are not available. The sample comes from a study of cytotoxic CD8 clonotypes in ibrutinib-treated CLL (dated by TCRdb to the early 2020s). About the full investigation: The cohort included roughly 15 treatment-naive and ten to eleven relapsed/refractory patients; about 18 were IGHV unmutated. Partial responses were observed in approximately 24 patients and complete responses in 2; after a median follow-up of 68 months, remission was maintained in 14 patients and progression was observed in approximately twelve. Samples at response were collected after a median of 12 months of treatment, with a range of roughly 6 to 40 months. An average of around 260,000 productive templates and 94,082 productive rearrangements was obtained per sample. Of the approximately 90 people in the trial, around 25 had longitudinal samples available. Cryopreserved peripheral blood mononuclear cells were obtained prior to treatment, at the time of response, and at either disease progression or sustained remission. Patients were still on ibrutinib when every remission and progressive disease sample was collected. General findings and caveats noted by the study authors: Sampling times were not matched between sustained-remission and progressing patients, and lymph node repertoires were not studied. Baseline clonality exceeded that of age-matched healthy donors and correlated strongly with circulating CD8+ T-cell counts. Public clonotypes were rare and either shrank or stayed stable during treatment, and the rise in clonality at ibrutinib response reflected expansion of private clonotypes. Clonality increased at ibrutinib response, stayed stable in sustained remission, and fell back toward baseline at progression.

On a MiSeq, deep resolution sequencing aimed for a depth between 1 in 1 million and 1 in 200,000 T cells, with each clonotype covered about 9.2x on average. The immunoSEQ hsTCRB Kit was used to generate the TCR beta libraries. In the paper's pipeline: The data were analyzed with ImmunoSEQ Analyzer and ImmunoSEQ Data Assistant, and V, D and J gene assignments followed IMGT definitions. Clonality was computed as one minus normalized Shannon entropy of productive rearrangement frequencies, ranging from 0 to 1. Only overrepresented clonotypes making up at least 0.05% of each patient's repertoire were included in the public clonotype analysis. Repertoires from 10 to 15 age-matched healthy donors in immuneACCESS were used as clonality controls. This immuneACCESS table, as held by TCRdb, lists in-frame sequences with V and J called but not all clones. Of the missing ones, under half trace to an unresolved V gene in checked studies; the others have no known cause. V, J and clone size are those of that table, while D and trimming were read from the DNA. The sample records 30,000 to 40,000 clones, about two thirds of which are singletons. The ten largest clones capture over 15% of the sample.

Per the germline V gene (reference sequence), MNHNY is the CDR1 and SVGAGI is the CDR2. V loses 0 bases of germline sequence and J loses 0 bases, and the interval between the two ends is 9 bases. The CDR3 numbers 16 residues from cysteine through phenylalanine. Left in the record is the CDR3 DNA by itself, 48 bases read in frame from the first base. The intended sense of this specimen's time point label: progressive disease on ibrutinib. For TCR beta library preparation, approximately 1.8 micrograms of genomic DNA was extracted from cryopreserved PBMCs. Longitudinal blood samples from CLL patients on ibrutinib monotherapy were analyzed using high-throughput TCR beta sequencing. The patients took part in an open-label, single-center phase 2 trial of ibrutinib monotherapy.

This receptor was taken from a human donor with chronic lymphocytic leukemia. The input for sequencing was PBMCs, taken at disease progression, from a patient treated with ibrutinib. The chain uses TRBV6-6 and TRBJ1-5, with a tentative D gene TRBD1 over 5 matching bases. The CDR3 protein sequence reads: CASSYSGQISNQPQHF. The nucleotides read TGTGCCAGCAGTTACTCGGGGCAGATTAGCAATCAGCCCCAGCATTTT.